This record covers a single TCR beta chain. This clonotype showed up many times. The antigen this receptor binds is unknown. No much larger clonotype is one base removed from it; base qualities were not supplied. The data are from a study of post-analysis software for immune sequencing data (dated by TCRdb to about 2015). About the investigation overall: Disease courses on record covered relapsing-remitting, secondary progressive and progressive-relapsing multiple sclerosis, though some patients had no subtype annotation. Patient repertoires were compared against roughly 11 previously published healthy control repertoires from donors aged about 6 to 27 years. A subset of samples was prepared in parallel using single-end sample barcoding, then pooled and co-amplified after Illumina adapter ligation. Broader findings and caveats from the paper: Multiple sclerosis patients had significantly lower normalized Chao1 diversity than controls, a result that suggests substantial peripheral T-cell clonal expansion. Direct clustering with F measure showed strong co-clustering of samples prepared in the same batch, prompting a batch-effect correction. The control group was slightly older than the multiple sclerosis patient group. Four to six TRBV segments, including TRBV5-6, TRBV5-1 and TRBV20-1, were significantly more frequent in patients than controls.

Trimming costs V 6 bases and J 4 bases, and their ends lie 10 bases apart. The CDR3 runs 12 amino acids, cysteine and phenylalanine included. Only CDR3 DNA is held: 36 bases, read in frame from base 1. For CDR1 and CDR2, the germline V gene (reference sequence) lists DFQATT and SNEGSKA. TCR beta repertoires were profiled from peripheral blood of more than ten young patients with multiple sclerosis to demonstrate the VDJtools post-analysis software. Multiple sclerosis patients were children and adolescents aged roughly 6 to 15 years. Preparation of the library involved PCR. The listed sequencing device is Illumina HiSeq 2500. To reduce PCR and sequencing biases, unique molecular identifiers were incorporated into the TCR beta cDNA libraries. Every 1 to 10 million input T cells yielded approximately 500,000 cDNA molecules, meaning each molecule approximated one T cell. The patient libraries were prepared and sequenced with the same protocol used for the earlier healthy control dataset. Samples belonging to the same batch were prepared together, multiplexed and sequenced on a shared HiSeq lane. In the paper's pipeline: MIGEC was used to process the raw barcoded reads, and molecular identifier groups with only a single read were discarded before consensus assembly and CDR3 extraction. Clonotype tables were post-analysed with VDJtools, and diversity was normalized by down-sampling all datasets to the smallest sample size. In repertoire overlap clustering, CDR3 amino acid sequences, but not nucleotide sequences, were matched to correct batch-related cross-sample contamination. TCRdb reanalyzed the raw reads on its own, using fastp at Q25 for trimming and MiXCR for clone calling, and kept in-frame beta chains. One record per CDR3 amino acid sequence lists the most common genes and DNA. TCRdb, rather than the study authors, made the V and J calls. Within this sample are hundreds of thousands of distinct CDR3 sequences, with about 32% of them counted one time only. Approximately 0.6% of the sample lies in the top ten.

The material sequenced was blood. Recombination joined TRBV20-1 with TRBJ2-1, with the D segment identity uncertain. This sequence was found in a girl under 18 with multiple sclerosis. This receptor carries the CDR3 CSADEQYNEQFF. The nucleotide sequence is given as TGCAGTGCGGACGAGCAGTACAATGAGCAGTTCTTC.